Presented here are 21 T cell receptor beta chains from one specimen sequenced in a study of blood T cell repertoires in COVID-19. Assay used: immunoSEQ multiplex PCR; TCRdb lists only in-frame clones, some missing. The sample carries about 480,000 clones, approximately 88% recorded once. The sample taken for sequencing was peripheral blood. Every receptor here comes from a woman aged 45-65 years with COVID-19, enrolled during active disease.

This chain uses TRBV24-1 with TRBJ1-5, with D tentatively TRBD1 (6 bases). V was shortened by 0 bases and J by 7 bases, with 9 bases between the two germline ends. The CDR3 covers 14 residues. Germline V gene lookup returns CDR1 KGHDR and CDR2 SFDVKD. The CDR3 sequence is CATSDLQGNQPQHF. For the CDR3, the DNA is TGTGCCACCAGTGATTTGCAGGGGAACCAGCCCCAGCATTTT.

CDR3 loop: CASSYSGGTDTQYF. The DNA of the CDR3 is TGTGCCAGCAGTTATTCCGGGGGAACAGATACGCAGTATTTT. The rearrangement links TRBV6-2 or TRBV6-3 to TRBJ2-3; TRBD2 is a possible D gene (6 bases). From germline, CDR1 is MNHEY and CDR2 SVGEGT. Trimming pared 3 bases from V and 3 bases from J, leaving 10 bases between. This CDR3 is 14 amino acids long.

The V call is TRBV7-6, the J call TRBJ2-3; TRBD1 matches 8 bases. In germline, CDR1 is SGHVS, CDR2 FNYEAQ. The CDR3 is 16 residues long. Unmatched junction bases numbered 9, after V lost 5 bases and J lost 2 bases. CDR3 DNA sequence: TGTGCCAGCAGCCTGCCGTTGGGACAGGACACAGATACGCAGTATTTT. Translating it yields CASSLPLGQDTDTQYF.

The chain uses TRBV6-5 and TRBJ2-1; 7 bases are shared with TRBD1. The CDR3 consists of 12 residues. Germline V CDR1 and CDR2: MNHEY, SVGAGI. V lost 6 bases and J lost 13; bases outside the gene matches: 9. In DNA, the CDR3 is TGTGCCAGCAGCCCAGGGGACAGCATACAGTTCTTC. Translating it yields CASSPGDSIQFF.

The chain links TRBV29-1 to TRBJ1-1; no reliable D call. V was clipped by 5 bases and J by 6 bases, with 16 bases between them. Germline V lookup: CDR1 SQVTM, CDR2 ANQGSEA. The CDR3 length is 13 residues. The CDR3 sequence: CSVKFMVVAEAFF. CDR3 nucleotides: TGCAGCGTTAAGTTCATGGTAGTAGCTGAAGCTTTCTTT. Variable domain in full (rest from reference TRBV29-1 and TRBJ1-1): SAVISQKPSRDICQRGTSLTIQCQVDSQVTMMFWYRQQPGQSLTLIATANQGSEATYESGFVIDKFPISRPNLTFSTLTVSNMSPEDSSIYLCSVKFMVVAEAFFGQGTRLTVV.

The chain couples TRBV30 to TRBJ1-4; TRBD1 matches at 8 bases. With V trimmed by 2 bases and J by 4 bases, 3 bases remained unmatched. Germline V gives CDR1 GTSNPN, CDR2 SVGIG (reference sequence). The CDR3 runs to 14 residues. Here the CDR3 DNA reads TGTGCCTGGAGTAGGACAGGGAATAATGAAAAACTGTTTTTT. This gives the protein CAWSRTGNNEKLFF. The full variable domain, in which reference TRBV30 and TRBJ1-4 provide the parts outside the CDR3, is SQTIHQWPATLVQPVGSPLSLECTVEGTSNPNLYWYRQAAGRGLQLLFYSVGIGQISSEVPQNLSASRPQDRQFILSSKKLLLSDSGFYLCAWSRTGNNEKLFFGSGTQLSVL.

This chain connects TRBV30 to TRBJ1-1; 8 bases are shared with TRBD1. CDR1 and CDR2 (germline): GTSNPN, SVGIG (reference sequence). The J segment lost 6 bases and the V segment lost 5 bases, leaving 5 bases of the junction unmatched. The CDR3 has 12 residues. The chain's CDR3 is CAWDRGTPEAFF. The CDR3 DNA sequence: TGTGCCTGGGACAGGGGAACCCCTGAAGCTTTCTTT.

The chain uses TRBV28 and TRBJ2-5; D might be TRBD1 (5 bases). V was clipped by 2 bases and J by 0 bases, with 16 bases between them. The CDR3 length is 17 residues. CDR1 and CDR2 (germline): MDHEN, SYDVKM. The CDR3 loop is CASSLPSTVKYQETQYF. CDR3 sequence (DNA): TGTGCCAGCAGTTTACCGTCGACAGTGAAGTACCAAGAGACCCAGTACTTC.

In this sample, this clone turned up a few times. CDR3 amino acids: CASRANRGRDGYTF. The CDR3 DNA reads as TGTGCCAGCAGAGCGAACAGGGGAAGAGATGGCTACACCTTC. The J gene is TRBJ1-2, the V gene TRBV7-2; TRBD1 matches 7 bases. V was pared by 6 bases and J by 6 bases, with 10 bases of the junction left unmatched. Germline CDR1 is SGHTA and CDR2 is FQGNSA. The CDR3 spans 14 residues.

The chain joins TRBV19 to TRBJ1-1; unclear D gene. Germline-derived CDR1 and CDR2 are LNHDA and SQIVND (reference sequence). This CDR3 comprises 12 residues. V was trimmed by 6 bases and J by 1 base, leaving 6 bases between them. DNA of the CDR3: TGTGCCAGTAGCAACGGGAACACTGAAGCTTTCTTT. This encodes CASSNGNTEAFF.

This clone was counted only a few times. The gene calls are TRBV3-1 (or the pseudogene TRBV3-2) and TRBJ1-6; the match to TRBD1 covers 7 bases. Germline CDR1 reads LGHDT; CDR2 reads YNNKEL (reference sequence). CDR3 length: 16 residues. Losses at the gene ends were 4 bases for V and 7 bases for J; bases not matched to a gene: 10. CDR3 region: CASSPPQGDRNSPLHF. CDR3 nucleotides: TGTGCCAGCAGCCCACCTCAGGGGGATCGGAATTCACCCCTCCACTTT.

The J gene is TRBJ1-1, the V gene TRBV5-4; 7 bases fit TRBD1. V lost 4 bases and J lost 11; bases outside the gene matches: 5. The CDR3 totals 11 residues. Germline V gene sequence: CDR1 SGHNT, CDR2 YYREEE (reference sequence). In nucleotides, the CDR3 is TGTGCCAGCAGCCAGGGGGGACAGGCTTTCTTT. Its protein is CASSQGGQAFF.

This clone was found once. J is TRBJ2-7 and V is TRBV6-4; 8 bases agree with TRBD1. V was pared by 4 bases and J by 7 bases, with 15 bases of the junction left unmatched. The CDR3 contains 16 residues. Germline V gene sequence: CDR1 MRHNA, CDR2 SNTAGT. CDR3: CASSVGTGNANEEQYF. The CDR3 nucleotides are TGTGCCAGCAGTGTCGGGACAGGAAACGCTAACGAGGAGCAGTACTTC.

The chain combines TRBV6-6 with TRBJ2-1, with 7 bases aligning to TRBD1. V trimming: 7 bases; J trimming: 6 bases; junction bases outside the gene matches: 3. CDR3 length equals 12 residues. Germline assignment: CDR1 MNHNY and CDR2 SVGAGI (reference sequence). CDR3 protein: CASKTGFNEQFF. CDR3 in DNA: TGTGCCAGCAAGACAGGGTTCAATGAGCAGTTCTTC.

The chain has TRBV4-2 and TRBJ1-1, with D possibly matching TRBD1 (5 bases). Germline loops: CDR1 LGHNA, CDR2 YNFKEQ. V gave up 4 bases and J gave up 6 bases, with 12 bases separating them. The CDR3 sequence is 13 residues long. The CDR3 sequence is CASSPGGLPEAFF. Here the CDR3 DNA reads TGTGCCAGCAGCCCGGGGGGGTTACCTGAAGCTTTCTTT.

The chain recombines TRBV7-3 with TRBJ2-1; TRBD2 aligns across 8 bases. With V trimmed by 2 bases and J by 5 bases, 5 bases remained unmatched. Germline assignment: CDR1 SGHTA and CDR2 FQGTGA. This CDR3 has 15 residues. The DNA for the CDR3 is TGTGCCAGCAGCTTAGAGGTAGCGGGAAACAATGAGCAGTTCTTC. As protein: CASSLEVAGNNEQFF.

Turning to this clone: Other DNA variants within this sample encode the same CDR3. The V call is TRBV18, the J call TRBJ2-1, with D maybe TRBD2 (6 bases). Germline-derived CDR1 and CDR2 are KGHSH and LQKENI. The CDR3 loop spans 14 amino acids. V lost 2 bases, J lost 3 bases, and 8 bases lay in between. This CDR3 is CASSPRTNYNEQFF. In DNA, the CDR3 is TGTGCCAGCTCACCAAGGACTAACTACAATGAGCAGTTCTTC.

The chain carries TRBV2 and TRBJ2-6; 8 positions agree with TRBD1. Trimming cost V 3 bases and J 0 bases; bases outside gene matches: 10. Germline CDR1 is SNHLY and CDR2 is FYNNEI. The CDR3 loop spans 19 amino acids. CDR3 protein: CASSDYRTGSFSGANVLTF. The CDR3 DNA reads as TGTGCCAGCAGTGACTACCGGACAGGGTCGTTCTCTGGGGCCAACGTCCTGACTTTC. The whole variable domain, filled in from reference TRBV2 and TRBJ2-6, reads EPEVTQTPSHQVTQMGQEVILRCVPISNHLYFYWYRQILGQKVEFLVSFYNNEISEKSEIFDDQFSVERPDGSNFTLKIRSTKLEDSAMYFCASSDYRTGSFSGANVLTFGAGSRLTVL.

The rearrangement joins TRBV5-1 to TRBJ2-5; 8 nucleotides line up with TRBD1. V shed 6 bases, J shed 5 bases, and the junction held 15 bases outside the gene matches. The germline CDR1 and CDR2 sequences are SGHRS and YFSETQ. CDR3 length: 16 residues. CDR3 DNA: TGCGCCAGCACCCCCCAGACAGGGGTCGATGGGGAGACCCAGTACTTC. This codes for CASTPQTGVDGETQYF.

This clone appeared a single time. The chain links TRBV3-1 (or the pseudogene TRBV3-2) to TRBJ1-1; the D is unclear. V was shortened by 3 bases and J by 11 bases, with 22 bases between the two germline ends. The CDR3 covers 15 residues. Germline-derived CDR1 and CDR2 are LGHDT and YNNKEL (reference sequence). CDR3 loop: CASSQNPPGSGAAFF. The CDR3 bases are TGTGCCAGCAGCCAGAACCCTCCTGGGAGCGGAGCCGCTTTCTTT.

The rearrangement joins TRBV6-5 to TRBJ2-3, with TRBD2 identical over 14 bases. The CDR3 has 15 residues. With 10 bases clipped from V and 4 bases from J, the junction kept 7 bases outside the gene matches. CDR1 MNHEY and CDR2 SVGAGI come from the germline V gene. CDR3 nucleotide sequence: TGTGCCACTGCGAGACTAGCGGGGGGGCCAGATACGCAGTATTTT. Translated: CATARLAGGPDTQYF.